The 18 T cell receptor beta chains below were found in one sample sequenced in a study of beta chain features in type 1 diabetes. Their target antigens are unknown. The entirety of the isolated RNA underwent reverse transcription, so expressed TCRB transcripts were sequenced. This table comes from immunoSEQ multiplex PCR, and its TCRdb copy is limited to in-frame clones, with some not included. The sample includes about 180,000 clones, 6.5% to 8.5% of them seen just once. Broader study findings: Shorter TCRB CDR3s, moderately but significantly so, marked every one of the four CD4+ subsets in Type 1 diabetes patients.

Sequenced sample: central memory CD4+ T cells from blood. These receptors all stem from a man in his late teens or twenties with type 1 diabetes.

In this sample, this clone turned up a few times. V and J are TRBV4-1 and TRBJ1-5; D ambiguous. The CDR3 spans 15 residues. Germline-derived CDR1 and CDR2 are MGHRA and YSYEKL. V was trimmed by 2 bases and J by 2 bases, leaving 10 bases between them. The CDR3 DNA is TGCGCCAGCAGCCAAAGGGAGGGTGGCAATCAGCCCCAGCATTTT. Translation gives CASSQREGGNQPQHF.

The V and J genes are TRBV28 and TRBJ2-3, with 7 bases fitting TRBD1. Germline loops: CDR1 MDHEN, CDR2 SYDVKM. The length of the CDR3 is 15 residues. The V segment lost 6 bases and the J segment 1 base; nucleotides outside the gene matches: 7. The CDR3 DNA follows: TGTGCCAGCAGACCGAACGGACAGGGCACAGATACGCAGTATTTT. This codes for CASRPNGQGTDTQYF.

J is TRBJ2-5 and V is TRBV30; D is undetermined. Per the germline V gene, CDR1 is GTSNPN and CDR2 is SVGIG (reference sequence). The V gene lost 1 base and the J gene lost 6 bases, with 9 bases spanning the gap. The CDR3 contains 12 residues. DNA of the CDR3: TGTGCCTGGAGTGAACACCTTAAGACCCAGTACTTC. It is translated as CAWSEHLKTQYF.

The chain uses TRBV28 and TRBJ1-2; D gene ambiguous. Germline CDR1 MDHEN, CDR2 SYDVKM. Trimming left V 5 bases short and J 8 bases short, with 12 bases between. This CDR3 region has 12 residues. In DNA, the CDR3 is TGTGCCAGCAGTCCCCCGACTAAGGGCTACACCTTC. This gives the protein CASSPPTKGYTF.

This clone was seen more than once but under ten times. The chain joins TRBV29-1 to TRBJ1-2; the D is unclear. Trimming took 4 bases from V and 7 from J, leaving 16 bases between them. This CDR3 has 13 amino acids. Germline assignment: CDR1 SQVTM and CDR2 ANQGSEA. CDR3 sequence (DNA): TGCAGCGTTGCTTACGGGGTCTGGAGTGGCTACACCTTC. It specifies CSVAYGVWSGYTF.

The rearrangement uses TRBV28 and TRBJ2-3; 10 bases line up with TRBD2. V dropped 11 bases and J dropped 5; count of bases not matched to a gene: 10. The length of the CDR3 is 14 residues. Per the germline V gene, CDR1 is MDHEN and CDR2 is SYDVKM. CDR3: CAAYGLAGVDTQYF. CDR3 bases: TGTGCCGCGTACGGGCTAGCGGGAGTAGATACGCAGTATTTT.

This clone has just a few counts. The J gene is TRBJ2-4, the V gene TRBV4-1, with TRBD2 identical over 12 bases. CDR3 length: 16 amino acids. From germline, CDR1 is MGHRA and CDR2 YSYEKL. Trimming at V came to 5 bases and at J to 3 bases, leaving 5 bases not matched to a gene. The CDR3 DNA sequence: TGCGCCAGCAGCGGACGGACTAGCGGGAACAAAAACATTCAGTACTTC. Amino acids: CASSGRTSGNKNIQYF.

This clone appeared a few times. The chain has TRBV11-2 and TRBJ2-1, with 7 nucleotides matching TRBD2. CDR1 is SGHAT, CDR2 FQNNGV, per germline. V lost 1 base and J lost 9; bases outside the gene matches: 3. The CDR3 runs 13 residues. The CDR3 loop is CASSLGWGGEQFF. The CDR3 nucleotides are TGTGCCAGCAGCTTAGGTTGGGGGGGTGAGCAGTTCTTC. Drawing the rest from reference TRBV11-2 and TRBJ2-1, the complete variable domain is EAGVAQSPRYKIIEKRQSVAFWCNPISGHATLYWYQQILGQGPKLLIQFQNNGVVDDSQLPKDRFSAERLKGVDSTLKIQPAKLEDSAVYLCASSLGWGGEQFFGPGTRLTVL.

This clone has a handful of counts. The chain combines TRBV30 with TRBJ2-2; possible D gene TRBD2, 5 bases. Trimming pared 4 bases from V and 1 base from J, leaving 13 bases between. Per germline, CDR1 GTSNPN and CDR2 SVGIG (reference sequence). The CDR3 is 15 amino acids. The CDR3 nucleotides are TGTGCCTGGACCGCGGGCATGGGGAACACCGGGGAGCTGTTTTTT. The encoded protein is CAWTAGMGNTGELFF.

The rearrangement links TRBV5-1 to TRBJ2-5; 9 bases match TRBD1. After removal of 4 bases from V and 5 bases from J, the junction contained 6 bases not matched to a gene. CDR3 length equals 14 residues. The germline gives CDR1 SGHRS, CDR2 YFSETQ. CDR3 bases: TGCGCCAGCAGCCCGAGGACAGGGGCTGAGACCCAGTACTTC. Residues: CASSPRTGAETQYF.

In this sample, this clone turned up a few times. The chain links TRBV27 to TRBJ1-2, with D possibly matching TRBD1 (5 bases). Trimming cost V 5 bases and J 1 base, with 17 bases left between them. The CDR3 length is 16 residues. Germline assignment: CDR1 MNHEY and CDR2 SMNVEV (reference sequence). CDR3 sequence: CASSPTPGNNNYGYTF. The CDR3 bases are TGTGCCAGCAGTCCTACACCAGGGAATAATAACTATGGCTACACCTTC.

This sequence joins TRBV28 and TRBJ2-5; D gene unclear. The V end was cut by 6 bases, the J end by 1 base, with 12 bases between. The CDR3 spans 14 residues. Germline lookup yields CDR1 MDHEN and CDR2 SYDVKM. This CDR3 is CASRVACSQETQYF. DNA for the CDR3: TGTGCCAGCAGGGTGGCCTGCTCCCAAGAGACCCAGTACTTC.

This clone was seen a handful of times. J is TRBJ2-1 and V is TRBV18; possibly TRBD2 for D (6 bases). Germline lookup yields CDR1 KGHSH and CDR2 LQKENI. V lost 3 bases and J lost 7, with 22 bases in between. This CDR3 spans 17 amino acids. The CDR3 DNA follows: TGTGCCAGCTCACCTAATCTAGCGACGAGCCTGGGGAATGAGCAGTTCTTC. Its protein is CASSPNLATSLGNEQFF.

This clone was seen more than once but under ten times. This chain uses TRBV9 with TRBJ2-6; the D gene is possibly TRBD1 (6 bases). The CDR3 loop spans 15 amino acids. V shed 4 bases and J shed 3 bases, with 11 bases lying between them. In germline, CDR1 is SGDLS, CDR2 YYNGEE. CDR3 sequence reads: CASSSGQFGANVLTF. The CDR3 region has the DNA TGTGCCAGCAGCTCCGGACAGTTTGGGGCCAACGTCCTGACTTTC.

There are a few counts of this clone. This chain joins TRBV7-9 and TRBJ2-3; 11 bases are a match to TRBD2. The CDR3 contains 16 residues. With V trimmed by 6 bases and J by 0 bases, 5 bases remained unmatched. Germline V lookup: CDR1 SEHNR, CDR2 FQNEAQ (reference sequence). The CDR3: CASRPRLAGSTDTQYF. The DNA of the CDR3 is TGTGCCAGCAGGCCCAGACTAGCGGGGAGCACAGATACGCAGTATTTT.

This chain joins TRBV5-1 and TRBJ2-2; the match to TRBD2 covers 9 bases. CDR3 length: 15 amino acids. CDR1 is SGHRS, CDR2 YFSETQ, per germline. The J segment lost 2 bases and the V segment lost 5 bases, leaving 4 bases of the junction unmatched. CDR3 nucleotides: TGCGCCAGCAGATTAGCGGGAGCTAACACCGGGGAGCTGTTTTTT. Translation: CASRLAGANTGELFF. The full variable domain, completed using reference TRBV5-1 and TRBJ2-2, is KAGVTQTPRYLIKTRGQQVTLSCSPISGHRSVSWYQQTPGQGLQFLFEYFSETQRNKGNFPGRFSGRQFSNSRSEMNVSTLELGDSALYLCASRLAGANTGELFFGEGSRLTVL.

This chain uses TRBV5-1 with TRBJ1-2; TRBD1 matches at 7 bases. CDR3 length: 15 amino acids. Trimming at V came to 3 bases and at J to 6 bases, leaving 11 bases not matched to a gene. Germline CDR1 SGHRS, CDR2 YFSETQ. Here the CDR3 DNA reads TGCGCCAGCAGCTATTCGGGACAGCGCGAAAATGGCTACACCTTC. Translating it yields CASSYSGQRENGYTF.

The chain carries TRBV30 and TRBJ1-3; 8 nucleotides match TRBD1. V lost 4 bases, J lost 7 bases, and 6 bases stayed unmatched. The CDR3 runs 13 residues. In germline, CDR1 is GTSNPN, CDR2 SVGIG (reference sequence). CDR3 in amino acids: CAWNQGARNTIYF. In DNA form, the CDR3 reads TGTGCCTGGAACCAGGGGGCGAGGAACACCATATATTTT.